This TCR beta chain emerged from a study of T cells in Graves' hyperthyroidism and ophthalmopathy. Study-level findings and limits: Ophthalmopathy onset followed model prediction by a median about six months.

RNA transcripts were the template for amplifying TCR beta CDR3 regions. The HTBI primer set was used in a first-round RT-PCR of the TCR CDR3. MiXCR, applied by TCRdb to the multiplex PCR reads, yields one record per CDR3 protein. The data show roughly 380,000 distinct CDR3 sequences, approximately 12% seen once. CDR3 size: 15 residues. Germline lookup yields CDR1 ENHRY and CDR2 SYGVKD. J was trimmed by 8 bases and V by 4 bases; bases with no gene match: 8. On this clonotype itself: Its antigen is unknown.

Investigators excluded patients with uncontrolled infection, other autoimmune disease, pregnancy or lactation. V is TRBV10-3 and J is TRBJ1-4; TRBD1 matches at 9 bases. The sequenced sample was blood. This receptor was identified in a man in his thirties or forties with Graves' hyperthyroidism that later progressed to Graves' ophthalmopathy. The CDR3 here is CAISALGQGREKLFF. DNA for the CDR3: TGTGCCATCAGTGCGTTGGGACAGGGCCGGGAAAAACTGTTTTTT.